Listed below are T cell receptor beta chains from one sample, sequenced in a study of vaccination effects on CD4 cells after COVID-19. The protocol was immunoSEQ multiplex PCR, while the TCRdb copy is restricted to in-frame clones and leaves out a portion. The data contain about 39,000 clones, more than 65% of them seen just once; the ten biggest clones take up roughly 7.7%. These receptors' antigens are unknown. The sample in question was CD4+ T cells from PBMCs cultured without peptide, obtained after COVID-19 vaccination. The receptors stem from a human donor who received a COVID-19 vaccine. The CDR3 runs from the conserved cysteine through the conserved F or W. The D gene is left open where the match is weak. Size is stated for part of the rows, as once, few or many counts, or as a class when the clone is expanded.

clone_size: -; j_call: TRBJ2-5; v_call: TRBV3-1/TRBV3-2; d_call: TRBD2; cdr3_aa: CASSQVSGRIRETQYF; cdr3_nt: TGTGCCAGCAGCCAAGTTAGCGGGAGGATTCGGGAGACCCAGTACTTC
clone_size: many; j_call: TRBJ2-7; v_call: TRBV29-1; d_call: -; cdr3_aa: CSVGSSREQYF; cdr3_nt: TGCAGCGTCGGAAGTAGTCGCGAGCAGTACTTC
clone_size: few; j_call: TRBJ1-5; v_call: TRBV7-2; d_call: -; cdr3_aa: CASSPSSNQPQHF; cdr3_nt: TGTGCCAGCAGCCCCAGTAGCAATCAGCCCCAGCATTTT
clone_size: -; j_call: TRBJ2-1; v_call: TRBV19; d_call: -; cdr3_aa: CASSTLGGVNEQFF; cdr3_nt: TGTGCCAGTAGTACGCTCGGCGGAGTAAATGAGCAGTTCTTC
clone_size: -; j_call: TRBJ2-7; v_call: TRBV6-5; d_call: TRBD2; cdr3_aa: CASRSLAGGHYEQYF; cdr3_nt: TGTGCCAGCAGATCACTAGCGGGAGGGCACTACGAGCAGTACTTC
clone_size: few; j_call: TRBJ1-5; v_call: TRBV6-5; d_call: -; cdr3_aa: CASSPYGVNQPQHF; cdr3_nt: TGTGCCAGCAGTCCGTACGGAGTGAATCAGCCCCAGCATTTT
clone_size: -; j_call: TRBJ2-5; v_call: TRBV3-1/TRBV3-2; d_call: TRBD2; cdr3_aa: CASSRTSGGGETQYF; cdr3_nt: TGTGCCAGCAGCAGGACTAGCGGGGGTGGGGAGACCCAGTACTTC
clone_size: once; j_call: TRBJ2-1; v_call: TRBV2; d_call: -; cdr3_aa: CASTGRQYNEQFF; cdr3_nt: TGTGCCAGCACAGGGAGACAATACAATGAGCAGTTCTTC
clone_size: -; j_call: TRBJ2-7; v_call: TRBV6-2/TRBV6-3; d_call: -; cdr3_aa: CASSYAGRNYEQYF; cdr3_nt: TGTGCCAGCAGTTACGCGGGACGGAACTACGAGCAGTACTTC
clone_size: few; j_call: TRBJ1-4; v_call: TRBV10-2; d_call: -; cdr3_aa: CASSDMGRLGEKLFF; cdr3_nt: TGCGCCAGCAGTGACATGGGACGGCTCGGGGAAAAACTGTTTTTT
clone_size: -; j_call: TRBJ1-3; v_call: TRBV6-5; d_call: -; cdr3_aa: CATRGSGNTIYF; cdr3_nt: TGTGCCACCAGAGGCTCTGGAAACACCATATATTTT
clone_size: -; j_call: TRBJ1-1; v_call: TRBV6-4; d_call: TRBD1; cdr3_aa: CASSRGQGWDTEAFF; cdr3_nt: TGTGCCAGCAGTAGGGGACAGGGATGGGACACTGAAGCTTTCTTT
clone_size: few; j_call: TRBJ1-2; v_call: TRBV10-3; d_call: -; cdr3_aa: CATDPRLYGYTF; cdr3_nt: TGTGCCACCGACCCCAGGTTATATGGCTACACCTTC
clone_size: -; j_call: TRBJ1-5; v_call: TRBV27; d_call: -; cdr3_aa: CASSLSGVRPQHF; cdr3_nt: TGTGCCAGCAGTTTATCGGGGGTGAGGCCCCAGCATTTT
clone_size: once; j_call: TRBJ2-5; v_call: TRBV5-1; d_call: TRBD2; cdr3_aa: CASRATSASETQYF; cdr3_nt: TGCGCCAGCAGGGCGACTAGCGCGTCGGAGACCCAGTACTTC
clone_size: -; j_call: TRBJ2-4; v_call: TRBV5-1; d_call: TRBD2; cdr3_aa: CASSPSSGRAETGIQYF; cdr3_nt: TGCGCCAGCAGCCCGTCTAGCGGGAGGGCCGAAACGGGGATTCAGTACTTC
clone_size: few; j_call: TRBJ1-1; v_call: TRBV10-1; d_call: TRBD1; cdr3_aa: CARRTGREAEAFF; cdr3_nt: TGCGCCAGAAGGACAGGGCGGGAGGCTGAAGCTTTCTTT
clone_size: -; j_call: TRBJ1-6; v_call: TRBV29-1; d_call: -; cdr3_aa: CSVRDSSSPLHF; cdr3_nt: TGCAGCGTCCGCGACAGCTCTTCACCCCTCCACTTT
clone_size: -; j_call: TRBJ1-4; v_call: TRBV24-1; d_call: TRBD1; cdr3_aa: CATSAGQGEGHEKLFF; cdr3_nt: TGTGCCACCAGTGCTGGACAGGGAGAAGGGCATGAAAAACTGTTTTTT
clone_size: -; j_call: TRBJ2-5; v_call: TRBV7-2; d_call: -; cdr3_aa: CASSLSLGETQYF; cdr3_nt: TGTGCCAGCAGCTTATCCCTGGGGGAGACCCAGTACTTC
clone_size: few; j_call: TRBJ1-6; v_call: TRBV3-1/TRBV3-2; d_call: -; cdr3_aa: CASRPRGTNSPLHF; cdr3_nt: TGTGCCAGCAGGCCTAGGGGGACAAATTCACCCCTCCACTTT
clone_size: -; j_call: TRBJ1-5; v_call: TRBV30; d_call: TRBD1; cdr3_aa: CAWGTGRNQPQHF; cdr3_nt: TGTGCCTGGGGGACAGGGCGCAATCAGCCCCAGCATTTT
clone_size: -; j_call: TRBJ1-4; v_call: TRBV11-2; d_call: TRBD1; cdr3_aa: CASSLGRGRREKLFF; cdr3_nt: TGTGCCAGCAGCTTAGGGAGGGGGCGGAGGGAAAAACTGTTTTTT
clone_size: -; j_call: TRBJ2-3; v_call: TRBV3-1/TRBV3-2; d_call: -; cdr3_aa: CASSQGGTDTQYF; cdr3_nt: TGTGCCAGCAGCCAAGGGGGCACAGATACGCAGTATTTT
clone_size: -; j_call: TRBJ1-3; v_call: TRBV2; d_call: -; cdr3_aa: CASSASGKAGNTIYF; cdr3_nt: TGTGCCAGCAGTGCTTCGGGGAAGGCTGGAAACACCATATATTTT
clone_size: few; j_call: TRBJ1-2; v_call: TRBV18; d_call: TRBD1; cdr3_aa: CASSREDRVNYGYTF; cdr3_nt: TGTGCCAGCTCACGGGAAGACAGGGTGAACTATGGCTACACCTTC
clone_size: -; j_call: TRBJ2-7; v_call: TRBV29-1; d_call: TRBD2; cdr3_aa: CSVGGRHNYEQYF; cdr3_nt: TGCAGCGTGGGAGGGCGGCACAATTACGAGCAGTACTTC